This T cell receptor (beta chain) came from a study of T-cell reconstitution after alpha-beta-depleted transplantation in children. This clonotype has just a few counts. The antigen is not known. This CDR3 contains 13 residues. CDR1 and CDR2 from the germline V gene are SGHTA and FQGTGA. The V gene lost 5 bases and the J gene lost 7 bases, with 12 bases spanning the gap. Preparation of the TCRbeta library used unique molecular identifiers. TCRdb re-derived calls from the PCR reads in MiXCR, one entry per CDR3 protein. The repertoire consists of 250,000 to 400,000 distinct CDR3 sequences, with 20% to 30% occurring once and the leading ten covering approximately 11%. General observations from the study: The origin of high day-60 TCRbeta diversity in some patients lay in surviving recipient T cells and thymic progenitors. Counts and diversity of T cells one year after transplant came mostly from newly produced T cells. Alpha-beta T cells about two months after transplant reportedly derived from several hundred expanded graft clones.

The genes are TRBV7-3 and TRBJ2-1; unclear D gene. The TCR comes from a male patient younger than 18 who had a stem cell transplant for acute lymphoblastic leukemia, so the T cells may come from the graft donor. The sample was PBMCs, mostly from graft donor cells, taken 180 days after TCRalphabeta/CD19-depleted stem cell transplant. CDR3 DNA sequence: TGTGCCAGCAGCCACCTTGCGGTTAATGAGCAGTTCTTC. It translates to CASSHLAVNEQFF.